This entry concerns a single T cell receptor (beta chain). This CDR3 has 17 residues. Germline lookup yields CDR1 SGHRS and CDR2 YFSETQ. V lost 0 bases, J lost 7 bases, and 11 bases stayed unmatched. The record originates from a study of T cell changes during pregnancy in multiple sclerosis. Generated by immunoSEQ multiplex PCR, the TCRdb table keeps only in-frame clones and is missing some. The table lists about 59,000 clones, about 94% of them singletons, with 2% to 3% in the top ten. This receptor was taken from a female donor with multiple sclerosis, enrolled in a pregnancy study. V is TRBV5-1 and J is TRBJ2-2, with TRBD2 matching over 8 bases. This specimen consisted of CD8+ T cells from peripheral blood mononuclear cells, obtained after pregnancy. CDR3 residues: CASSLVASGSPGGELFF. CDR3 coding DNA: TGCGCCAGCAGCTTGGTTGCCAGCGGGAGCCCGGGCGGGGAGCTGTTTTTT.